This TCR beta chain appears in the sequencing data of a study of blood T cell repertoires in COVID-19. Study-wide context: Samples of COVID-19 (acute and convalescent) were obtained from the United States, Italy and Spain.

TCRdb's copy holds only in-frame clones and misses some; the assay was immunoSEQ multiplex PCR. The data show 95,000 to 150,000 clones, with approximately 80% seen just once and 4% to 5.5% held by the top ten. Germline V CDR1 and CDR2: SGHAT, FQDESV (reference sequence). The CDR3 is 15 amino acids. V was clipped by 1 base and J by 2 bases; unmatched bases: 4. This clone was counted ten times or more. Sample: peripheral blood. V is TRBV11-1 and J is TRBJ2-7, with 8 bases fitting TRBD1. This clonotype originated in a woman in her seventies with acute or convalescent COVID-19. The CDR3 nucleotides read TGTGCCAGCAGCTTAGAGGGACAGGCGGCCTACGAGCAGTACTTC. This codes for CASSLEGQAAYEQYF.